The rows below give T cell receptor beta chains drawn from one sample of a study of technical replicates of blood from a handful of donors. Profiled with immunoSEQ multiplex PCR; TCRdb holds only in-frame clones, not every one. The sample lists 75,000 to 90,000 clones; around nine tenths were seen once. Sequencing was performed on T cells isolated from PBMCs. The receptors here all came from a human donor in good health. CDR3s include the opening cysteine and the closing phenylalanine or tryptophan. Each record gives: V gene, clone size, D gene, J gene, CDR3 protein, CDR3 DNA. The D gene is left open where the match is weak. Some rows have no size entry. The others give once, few or many, or a class for an expanded clone.

TRBV2	.	.	TRBJ2-7	CASKAQASYEQYF	TGTGCCAGCAAAGCCCAGGCCTCCTACGAGCAGTACTTC
TRBV19	.	.	TRBJ2-1	CASSIDRPGHHNEQFF	TGTGCCAGTAGTATAGATCGGCCGGGACACCACAATGAGCAGTTCTTC
TRBV20-1	.	.	TRBJ2-7	CSARLVEQYF	TGCAGTGCTAGACTAGTCGAGCAGTACTTC
TRBV5-4	.	TRBD1	TRBJ1-2	CASSSQGATYGYTF	TGTGCCAGCAGCTCCCAGGGGGCTACTTATGGCTACACCTTC
TRBV10-3	.	TRBD1	TRBJ2-3	CAISGDRDEADTQYF	TGTGCCATCAGTGGGGACAGGGACGAGGCAGATACGCAGTATTTT
TRBV25-1	.	TRBD1	TRBJ2-1	CASSVPFDRELTYNEQFF	TGTGCCAGCAGTGTTCCCTTCGACAGGGAACTTACCTACAATGAGCAGTTCTTC
TRBV5-1	.	TRBD2	TRBJ2-7	CASSLAEREIKEQYF	TGCGCCAGCAGCTTGGCCGAGCGGGAGATTAAGGAGCAGTACTTC
TRBV10-3	.	.	TRBJ2-3	CAISESPGSTDTQYF	TGTGCCATCAGTGAGTCTCCAGGGAGCACAGATACGCAGTATTTT
TRBV5-1	few	.	TRBJ1-1	CASSSRGGTDTEAFF	TGCGCCAGCAGCTCCAGGGGAGGGACCGACACTGAAGCTTTCTTT
TRBV27	.	TRBD2	TRBJ2-1	CASSKAGGPEDEQFF	TGTGCCAGCAGTAAAGCGGGAGGGCCCGAAGATGAGCAGTTCTTC
TRBV6-5	.	.	TRBJ2-7	CASSWGGGGTYEQYF	TGTGCCAGCAGTTGGGGTGGGGGGGGCACCTACGAGCAGTACTTC
TRBV27	.	TRBD2	TRBJ2-1	CASSDRTSGLNSYNEQFF	TGTGCCAGCAGTGATAGGACTAGCGGGCTCAACTCCTACAATGAGCAGTTCTTC
TRBV29-1	.	.	TRBJ2-1	CSVAGLRGADGSSYNEQFF	TGCAGCGTCGCCGGATTGCGGGGTGCGGACGGCAGCTCCTACAATGAGCAGTTCTTC
TRBV2	once	TRBD1	TRBJ1-2	CATFRTRTGQGSNGYTF	TGTGCCACCTTTAGGACCCGGACCGGACAGGGGAGTAATGGCTACACCTTC
TRBV4-2	.	.	TRBJ1-1	CASSQEVRVNTEAFF	TGTGCCAGCAGCCAAGAGGTCAGGGTGAACACTGAAGCTTTCTTT